The rows below give T cell receptor beta chains drawn from one sample of a study of OX40 agonist ivuxolimab in advanced cancers. The method was immunoSEQ multiplex PCR; TCRdb's version includes in-frame clones alone and lacks a portion of them. The data hold 85,000 to 90,000 clones, with approximately 89% observed a single time. The sample here was CD4+ or CD8+ T cells sorted from blood, taken in a trial of the OX40 agonist ivuxolimab. These TCRs come from an adult with an advanced solid tumor such as melanoma, head and neck, liver or kidney cancer. The CDR3 runs from the conserved cysteine through the conserved F or W. D genes are given only for firm matches. For some rows the clone size is stated as once, few or many, or as a class when expanded; others skip it.

abundance	v_gene	j_gene	d_gene	CDR3aa	CDR3nt
.	TRBV5-1	TRBJ1-5	TRBD1	CASSEDRGSGQPQHF	TGCGCCAGCAGCGAGGACAGGGGCTCGGGGCAGCCCCAGCATTTT
.	TRBV7-9	TRBJ2-5	.	CASSLIQLGETQYF	TGTGCCAGCAGCTTGATCCAGCTAGGAGAGACCCAGTACTTC
.	TRBV6-1	TRBJ1-1	.	CASSELGVNTEAFF	TGTGCCAGCAGTGAATTGGGGGTGAACACTGAAGCTTTCTTT
.	TRBV5-1	TRBJ2-7	.	CASSSGGTASYEQYF	TGCGCCAGCAGCTCGGGAGGGACAGCCTCCTACGAGCAGTACTTC
.	TRBV5-1	TRBJ2-2	.	CASKFGEGANTGELFF	TGCGCCAGCAAGTTCGGGGAAGGTGCGAACACCGGGGAGCTGTTTTTT
.	TRBV2	TRBJ2-2	TRBD2	CASRGGYDGTGELFF	TGTGCCAGCAGGGGGGGGTATGATGGCACCGGGGAGCTGTTTTTT
.	TRBV7-2	TRBJ1-2	.	CASSLDPRGVSGYTF	TGTGCCAGCAGCTTAGACCCCAGGGGCGTCTCTGGCTACACCTTC
.	TRBV5-6	TRBJ1-2	TRBD1	CASSRDRGPYGYTF	TGTGCCAGCAGCCGGGACAGGGGACCGTATGGCTACACCTTC
.	TRBV5-1	TRBJ2-7	TRBD2	CASSGPSGAYEQYF	TGCGCCAGCAGCGGTCCTAGCGGAGCCTACGAGCAGTACTTC
once	TRBV7-3	TRBJ2-2	.	CASSPGAELFF	TGTGCCAGCAGCCCTGGCGCGGAGCTGTTTTTT
.	TRBV5-8	TRBJ1-5	.	CASSLRRHQPQHF	TGTGCCAGCAGCTTGAGGCGCCATCAGCCCCAGCATTTT
few	TRBV11-2	TRBJ1-6	.	CASSLDGPGEGSPLHF	TGTGCCAGCAGCTTAGATGGCCCGGGGGAGGGTTCACCCCTCCACTTT
.	TRBV5-1	TRBJ2-2	.	CASSLVPTGELFF	TGCGCCAGCAGCTTGGTCCCCACCGGGGAGCTGTTTTTT
.	TRBV10-3	TRBJ2-3	TRBD1	CAISEGDRARDTQYF	TGTGCCATCAGTGAAGGGGACAGGGCTCGAGATACGCAGTATTTT
.	TRBV21-1	TRBJ1-5	.	CASSKDRRNQPQHF	TGTGCCAGCAGCAAAGATCGACGGAATCAGCCCCAGCATTTT
.	TRBV21-1	TRBJ1-5	.	CASSSGRLRPQHF	TGTGCCAGCAGCTCAGGGCGGCTGCGGCCCCAGCATTTT
once	TRBV28	TRBJ1-6	.	CASSPAGLRFHF	TGTGCCAGCAGCCCCGCGGGCCTGCGTTTCCACTTT
.	TRBV29-1	TRBJ2-5	.	CSVEQGSETQYF	TGCAGCGTTGAGCAGGGTTCAGAGACCCAGTACTTC
.	TRBV5-6	TRBJ1-4	TRBD1	CASSSGTGSNNNEKLFF	TGTGCCAGCAGCTCGGGGACAGGGTCGAATAATAATGAAAAACTGTTTTTT
.	TRBV19	TRBJ2-3	TRBD1	CASSPDRGVADTQYF	TGTGCCAGTAGTCCCGACAGGGGGGTAGCAGATACGCAGTATTTT
.	TRBV5-1	TRBJ1-4	.	CASSQDPGTNEKLFF	TGCGCCAGCAGCCAGGACCCGGGGACTAATGAAAAACTGTTTTTT
.	TRBV7-9	TRBJ2-1	.	CASKVGDSAKNEQFF	TGTGCCAGCAAAGTAGGGGACTCCGCAAAAAATGAGCAGTTCTTC
.	TRBV14	TRBJ1-3	TRBD1	CASSPLGTGVGNTIYF	TGTGCCAGCAGCCCCCTCGGGACAGGGGTCGGAAACACCATATATTTT
.	TRBV7-9	TRBJ2-5	.	CASSLIRANLDRETQYF	TGTGCCAGCAGCTTAATCCGGGCTAACTTAGACCGGGAGACCCAGTACTTC
once	TRBV2	TRBJ2-1	TRBD1	CASLFGTGLNEQFF	TGTGCCAGCTTATTTGGGACAGGACTCAATGAGCAGTTCTTC
.	TRBV6-1	TRBJ2-1	.	CASTLTAAVREQFF	TGTGCCAGCACCCTGACAGCCGCGGTTAGGGAGCAGTTCTTC
.	TRBV28	TRBJ1-4	.	CASSTPTWAFNEKLFF	TGTGCCAGCAGTACCCCGACATGGGCCTTTAATGAAAAACTGTTTTTT
.	TRBV7-3	TRBJ2-7	TRBD2	CASSLRGLAGYEQYF	TGTGCCAGCAGCTTAAGGGGGCTAGCGGGCTACGAGCAGTACTTC
.	TRBV9	TRBJ1-1	TRBD1	CASSSNRGNTEAFF	TGTGCCAGCAGTTCTAACAGGGGGAACACTGAAGCTTTCTTT
.	TRBV25-1	TRBJ1-1	.	CASSESGTHNTEAFF	TGTGCCAGCAGTGAATCTGGGACCCACAACACTGAAGCTTTCTTT
.	TRBV6-1	TRBJ2-5	TRBD1	CASSDSGQRYF	TGTGCCAGCAGTGACTCGGGACAGCGGTACTTC
.	TRBV6-6	TRBJ1-6	.	CASSTGHGQNSPLHF	TGTGCCAGCAGTACGGGGCACGGACAGAATTCACCCCTCCACTTT
.	TRBV25-1	TRBJ1-2	.	CASSEGLGRAVYGYTF	TGTGCCAGCAGTGAGGGTTTGGGGAGAGCGGTCTATGGCTACACCTTC
.	TRBV5-1	TRBJ2-1	TRBD2	CASSAGLADYNEQFF	TGCGCCAGCAGCGCGGGACTAGCGGACTACAATGAGCAGTTCTTC
.	TRBV28	TRBJ1-2	.	CASSLQVLNYGYTF	TGTGCCAGCAGTCTACAGGTCCTTAACTATGGCTACACCTTC
few	TRBV11-2	TRBJ2-1	.	CASSSFRGADAREQFF	TGTGCCAGCAGCTCGTTCCGAGGCGCAGATGCTCGGGAGCAGTTCTTC
.	TRBV5-6	TRBJ2-7	.	CASSFGLAAYEQYF	TGTGCCAGCAGCTTCGGCCTAGCCGCCTACGAGCAGTACTTC
.	TRBV4-1	TRBJ1-6	.	CASSHRGTESSYNSPLHF	TGCGCCAGCAGCCATAGAGGGACCGAGAGCTCCTATAATTCACCCCTCCACTTT
.	TRBV30	TRBJ2-1	TRBD2	CALTGTSGGSSYNEQFF	TGTGCCTTGACCGGGACTAGCGGGGGGAGCTCCTACAATGAGCAGTTCTTC
once	TRBV5-1	TRBJ1-6	.	CASSGEGSPLHF	TGCGCCAGCAGCGGGGAGGGTTCACCCCTCCACTTT
.	TRBV7-2	TRBJ2-7	TRBD1	CASSSRGQVGAEQYF	TGTGCCAGCAGCTCACGAGGACAGGTCGGGGCCGAGCAGTACTTC
.	TRBV7-2	TRBJ2-7	.	CASSSDSQSYEQYF	TGTGCCAGCAGCTCGGACTCCCAATCTTACGAGCAGTACTTC
.	TRBV2	TRBJ1-6	.	CASSDTGPNSPLHF	TGTGCCAGCAGTGATACCGGACCTAATTCACCCCTCCACTTT
once	TRBV7-2	TRBJ2-1	TRBD2	CASSRPGLAVSYNEQFF	TGTGCCAGCAGCCGCCCGGGACTAGCGGTTTCCTACAATGAGCAGTTCTTC
.	TRBV27	TRBJ2-3	TRBD1	CASSSPDRHTQYF	TGTGCCAGCAGTAGCCCGGACAGGCATACGCAGTATTTT
.	TRBV28	TRBJ2-3	.	CASTGGAGRTDTQYF	TGTGCCAGCACGGGTGGGGCGGGGAGGACAGATACGCAGTATTTT
.	TRBV5-1	TRBJ2-2	.	CASSLAGDNTGELFF	TGCGCCAGCAGCTTGGCGGGTGATAACACCGGGGAGCTGTTTTTT
.	TRBV10-3	TRBJ2-1	TRBD2	CAISERLGTSGINEQFF	TGTGCCATCAGTGAGCGACTCGGGACTAGCGGGATCAATGAGCAGTTCTTC
.	TRBV5-4	TRBJ2-3	TRBD1	CASSGGQVSTDTQYF	TGTGCCAGCAGCGGCGGACAGGTTAGCACAGATACGCAGTATTTT
.	TRBV29-1	TRBJ1-2	.	CSVGGSLDYGYTF	TGCAGCGTCGGCGGTTCGTTGGACTATGGCTACACCTTC
.	TRBV7-3	TRBJ2-3	.	CASSLGDFYTDTQYF	TGTGCCAGCAGCTTAGGAGATTTTTACACAGATACGCAGTATTTT
few	TRBV5-1	TRBJ1-1	.	CASSLPKGGNTEAFF	TGCGCCAGCAGCCTTCCAAAAGGAGGGAACACTGAAGCTTTCTTT